This entry lists 18 T cell receptor gamma chains sequenced from one sample in a study of gamma delta lymphoproliferative disorders and STAT genes. Genomic DNA from isolated PBMCs served as the sequencing template. TCRdb re-called clones from the multiplex PCR reads using CATT. The data contain thousands of gamma-chain clones, 7% to 7.5% of them singletons. Sequencing input: blood. These receptor sequences come from a human donor in good health.

By sample fraction, this clone is medium-sized. The DNA is omitted, as the CDR3 cannot be located on it reliably, and the CDR3 follows TCRdb's listing. No J gene call was made, and the V gene is TRGV11. TRGV11 qualifies as an ORF whose function is uncertain. The length of the CDR3 is 18 amino acids, counting both ends. CDR3 amino acids: CTTVPAGLGVLSGWFKIF.

The J gene is TRGJP1, the V gene TRGV4. Here the J gene came from matching the DNA to germline, since TCRdb omits it. The CDR3 has 15 residues. V lost 0 bases, J lost 6 bases, and 7 bases stayed unmatched. In germline, CDR1 is EGSTGY, CDR2 YDSYTSSV. In DNA form, the CDR3 reads TGTGCCACCTGGGATGGGCCTCCCCCTGGTTGGTTCAAGATATTT. Protein: CATWDGPPPGWFKIF.

V gene TRGV9 combines with J gene TRGJ1 or TRGJ2. In the absence of a J gene in TCRdb, the DNA was matched to germline to assign it here. The CDR3 consists of 14 residues. V was clipped by 2 bases and J by 1 base; unmatched bases: 5. CDR1 and CDR2 (germline): GITISATS, ISYDGTV (reference sequence). In nucleotides, the CDR3 is TGTGCCTTGTGGGAGGGCCAAAATTATTATAAGAAACTCTTT. This gives the protein CALWEGQNYYKKLF.

In its sample, this clone is medium-sized. The V call is TRGV10, the J call TRGJ1 or TRGJ2. The J gene was missing in TCRdb and was found by matching the end of the DNA to germline. TRGV10 is sorted into the ORF group, with uncertain function. Trimming cost V 8 bases and J 0 bases; bases outside gene matches: 14. CDR3 length: 16 residues. The CDR3 sequence: CAAWDHENSNYYKKLF. The DNA of the CDR3 is TGTGCTGCGTGGGATCACGAGAATTCGAATTATTATAAGAAACTCTTT.

By share, this clone counts as medium-sized. The identical CDR3 is also encoded by other nucleotide sequences in the sample. The chain is built from TRGV10 and TRGJP1. Because TCRdb records no J gene, it was assigned here through a match of the DNA to germline. TRGV10 is noted as an ORF with a role that remains uncertain. The length of the CDR3 is 14 residues. V lost 8 bases and J lost 0; bases outside the gene matches: 4. The CDR3: CAAWENTTGWFKIF. The CDR3 DNA follows: TGTGCTGCGTGGGAAAATACCACTGGTTGGTTCAAGATATTT.

This clone was observed many times. The chain employs TRGV3 and TRGJ1 or TRGJ2. No J segment appears in TCRdb, so it was assigned here by matching the sequence to germline. V was pared by 5 bases and J by 0 bases, with 7 bases of the junction left unmatched. CDR1 is VTNTFY and CDR2 is YDVSTARD in the germline V gene (reference sequence). This CDR3 has 14 amino acids. The CDR3 bases are TGTGCCACCTGGGGGACCTCGAATTATTATAAGAAACTCTTT. Residues: CATWGTSNYYKKLF.

This clone is medium-sized. This sequence joins TRGV5 and TRGJ1 or TRGJ2. TCRdb is silent on the J gene; assignment here came from matching the DNA to germline. V lost 1 base and J lost 11; bases outside the gene matches: 2. The CDR3 totals 10 residues. Germline V gene data show CDR1 as VINAFY and CDR2 as YDVSNSKD. The CDR3 spells CATWDSEKLF. In DNA form, the CDR3 reads TGTGCCACCTGGGACAGTGAGAAACTCTTT.

This clone is deemed medium-sized. This rearrangement joins TRGV10 to TRGJ1 or TRGJ2. No J gene is reported in TCRdb; it was inferred here by comparing the DNA with germline. Being an ORF, TRGV10 has a function that is uncertain. V trimming: 8 bases; J trimming: 6 bases; junction bases outside the gene matches: 8. The CDR3 is 12 residues long. CDR3 in DNA: TGTGCTGCGTGGGATTGGTGTTATAAGAAACTCTTT. It is translated as CAAWDWCYKKLF.

This clone rates as medium-sized (0.01 to 0.1%). CDR3 in amino acids: CATWDGFYKKLF. In DNA, the CDR3 is TGTGCCACCTGGGACGGGTTTTATAAGAAACTCTTT. The chain is built from TRGV2 and TRGJ1 or TRGJ2. Germline matching of the DNA provided the J gene here, since TCRdb leaves it blank. With 0 bases clipped from V and 6 bases from J, the junction kept 2 bases outside the gene matches. Germline V lookup: CDR1 EGSNGY, CDR2 YDSYNSKV. The CDR3 spans 12 residues.

By its share, this clone is medium-sized (0.01 to 0.1%). V gene TRGV4 combines with J gene TRGJ1 or TRGJ2. The J gene comes from matching the DNA to germline here; TCRdb lacks it. The CDR3 spans 14 residues. Germline CDR1 reads EGSTGY; CDR2 reads YDSYTSSV. V lost 0 bases and J lost 3; bases outside the gene matches: 5. The CDR3 loop is CATWDGQRYYKKLF. The CDR3 DNA sequence: TGTGCCACCTGGGATGGGCAGCGTTATTATAAGAAACTCTTT.

This clone qualifies as medium-sized (0.01 to 0.1%). The chain uses TRGV10 and TRGJ1 or TRGJ2. No J gene is reported in TCRdb; it was inferred here by comparing the DNA with germline. TRGV10 is an ORF for which the function is uncertain. V lost 8 bases, J lost 2 bases, and 7 bases stayed unmatched. The CDR3 length is 13 residues. The CDR3 loop reads CAAWVLYYYKKLF. In nucleotides, the CDR3 is TGTGCTGCGTGGGTCTTATATTATTATAAGAAACTCTTT.

This clone appeared many times. V gene TRGV5 combines with J gene TRGJ1 or TRGJ2. No J segment appears in TCRdb, so it was assigned here by matching the sequence to germline. The germline gives CDR1 VINAFY, CDR2 YDVSNSKD. V shed 1 base and J 6 bases; nucleotides not matched to a gene: 6. This CDR3 is 13 amino acids long. The CDR3 region has the DNA TGTGCCACCTGGGACAGCCGAAGTTATAAGAAACTCTTT. Translated: CATWDSRSYKKLF.

This clone is medium-sized within its sample. This chain links TRGV10 with TRGJ1 or TRGJ2. No J segment appears in TCRdb, so it was assigned here by matching the sequence to germline. TRGV10 belongs to the ORF category, with a function that is uncertain. The CDR3 spans 12 residues. CDR3 nucleotides: TGTGCCTATAGCTCTTATTATTATAAGAAACTCTTT. Translating it yields CAYSSYYYKKLF.

This clone is judged medium-sized. CDR3 sequence: CATWDKGMGYYKKLF. The CDR3, as DNA: TGTGCCACCTGGGATAAGGGTATGGGTTATTATAAGAAACTCTTT. The chain joins TRGV8 to TRGJ1 or TRGJ2. The J gene is absent in TCRdb and was assigned here via DNA matching to germline. J gave up 3 bases and V 2 bases, and 10 bases lay outside the gene matches. The CDR3 consists of 15 residues. CDR1 is VENAVY, CDR2 YDSYNSRV, per germline.

The rearrangement links TRGV2 to TRGJ1 or TRGJ2. The J gene comes from matching the DNA to germline here; TCRdb lacks it. This CDR3 is built from 15 residues. Germline CDR1 reads EGSNGY; CDR2 reads YDSYNSKV. V shed 0 bases and J 2 bases; nucleotides not matched to a gene: 7. CDR3 in amino acids: CATWDGLSDYYKKLF. The CDR3 DNA reads as TGTGCCACCTGGGACGGGCTTTCAGATTATTATAAGAAACTCTTT.

This clone was counted at least ten times. The chain joins TRGV9 to TRGJP1. The J gene, left out of TCRdb, was set here by checking the DNA against germline. The V and J ends lost 0 bases and 0 bases, in that order; junction bases with no gene match: 22. Germline CDR1 GITISATS, CDR2 ISYDGTV (reference sequence). This CDR3 spans 22 amino acids. The chain's CDR3 is CALWEVLKGSLQDNTTGWFKIF. The CDR3 nucleotides read TGTGCCTTGTGGGAGGTGCTTAAAGGATCATTGCAAGATAATACCACTGGTTGGTTCAAGATATTT.

Notes on this clone: The DNA is omitted, as the CDR3 cannot be located on it reliably, and the CDR3 follows TCRdb's listing. Called V gene: TRGV4; the J gene was not called. Germline V lookup: CDR1 EGSTGY, CDR2 YDSYTSSV. Including both end residues, the CDR3 is 17 amino acids long. This CDR3 is CATCHRIRNSLAVEQHF.

The sample holds many counts of this clone. Other DNA sequences in this specimen translate into the identical CDR3. J is TRGJ1 or TRGJ2 and V is TRGV9. TCRdb records no J gene; here it was assigned by comparing the DNA to germline. Trimming took 2 bases from V and 5 from J; bases not matched to a gene: 0. The CDR3 contains 11 residues. Germline V gene sequence: CDR1 GITISATS, CDR2 ISYDGTV (reference sequence). The CDR3, as DNA: TGTGCCTTGTGGGAGGATTATAAGAAACTCTTT. Protein product: CALWEDYKKLF.